The 2 T cell receptor beta chains reported below all come from one sample, sequenced in a study of cytomegalovirus exposure and HLA in healthy donors. This PCR relied on a set of 60 Vbeta primers and 13 Jbeta primers. TCRdb's copy holds only in-frame clones and misses some; the assay was immunoSEQ multiplex PCR. The sample gives 180,000 or so clones, around three quarters of which show up once; 2% to 2.5% is in the top ten. The specimen was PBMCs. All receptors derive from a woman in her 30s in good health and CMV-seropositive.

In DNA, the CDR3 is TGTGCCAGCAGCTTAGTCAGGGAAGGCGAGCAGTACTTC. Translation: CASSLVREGEQYF. The chain employs TRBV11-2 and TRBJ2-7; D is possibly TRBD1 (5 bases). The CDR3 covers 13 residues. In germline, CDR1 is SGHAT, CDR2 FQNNGV. With 1 base removed from V and 6 bases from J, the gap between germline ends came to 10 bases.

About this clone: At the DNA level, this CDR3 is encoded by other sequences in the same sample as well. The J gene is TRBJ2-3, the V gene TRBV20-1; D is unresolved. Trimming pared 1 base from V and 5 bases from J, leaving 4 bases between. The CDR3 is made up of 11 amino acids. Germline assignment: CDR1 DFQATT and CDR2 SNEGSKA (reference sequence). The CDR3 nucleotides read TGCAGTGCTAGAGCGGGAGATACGCAGTATTTT. This translates into CSARAGDTQYF.